This T cell receptor (beta chain) was observed in a study of OX40 agonist ivuxolimab in advanced cancers. Germline CDR1 MDHEN, CDR2 SYDVKM. This CDR3 region has 15 residues. V dropped 5 bases and J dropped 2; count of bases not matched to a gene: 8. Clones were sequenced by immunoSEQ multiplex PCR, and TCRdb holds only the in-frame ones, with some missing. This sample has over 95,000 clones, with about 86% found just once. The material sequenced was CD4+ or CD8+ T cells sorted from blood, taken in a trial of the OX40 agonist ivuxolimab. This rearrangement joins TRBV28 to TRBJ2-7; 8 positions match TRBD2. The clonotype was recovered from an adult with an advanced solid tumor such as melanoma, head and neck, liver or kidney cancer. CDR3 loop: CASSPPSGGAYEQYF. In nucleotides, the CDR3 is TGTGCCAGCAGTCCGCCCTCCGGGGGGGCCTACGAGCAGTACTTC.